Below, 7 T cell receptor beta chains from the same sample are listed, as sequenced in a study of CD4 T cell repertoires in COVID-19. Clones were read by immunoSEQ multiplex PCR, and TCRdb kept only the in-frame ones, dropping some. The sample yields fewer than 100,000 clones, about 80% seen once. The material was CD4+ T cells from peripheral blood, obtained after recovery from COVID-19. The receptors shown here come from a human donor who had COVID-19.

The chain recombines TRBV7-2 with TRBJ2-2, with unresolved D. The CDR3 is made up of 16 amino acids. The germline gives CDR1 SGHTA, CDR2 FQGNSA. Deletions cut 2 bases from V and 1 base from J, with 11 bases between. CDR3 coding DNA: TGTGCCAGCAGCTTACGTTACGAATGGAACACCGGGGAGCTGTTTTTT. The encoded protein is CASSLRYEWNTGELFF.

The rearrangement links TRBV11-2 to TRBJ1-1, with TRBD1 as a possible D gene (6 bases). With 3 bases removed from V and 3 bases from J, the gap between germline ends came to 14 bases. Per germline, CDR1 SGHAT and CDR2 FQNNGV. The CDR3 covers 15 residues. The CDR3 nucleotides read TGTGCCAGCAGCTTTACCGGGGGCAAGGACACTGAAGCTTTCTTT. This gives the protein CASSFTGGKDTEAFF.

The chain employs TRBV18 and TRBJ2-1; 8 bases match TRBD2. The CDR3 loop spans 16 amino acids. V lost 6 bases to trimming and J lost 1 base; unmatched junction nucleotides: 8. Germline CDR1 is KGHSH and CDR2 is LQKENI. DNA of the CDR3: TGTGCCAGCTCGCCCAGGGCTAGCGGGTCCTACAATGAGCAGTTCTTC. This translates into CASSPRASGSYNEQFF.

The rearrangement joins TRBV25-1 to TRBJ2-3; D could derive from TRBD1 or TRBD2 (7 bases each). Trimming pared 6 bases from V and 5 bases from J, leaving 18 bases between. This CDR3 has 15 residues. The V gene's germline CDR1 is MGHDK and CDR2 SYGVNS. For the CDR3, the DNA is TGTGCCAGCAGACAACAGGGGAGGGGAAAAGATACGCAGTATTTT. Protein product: CASRQQGRGKDTQYF.

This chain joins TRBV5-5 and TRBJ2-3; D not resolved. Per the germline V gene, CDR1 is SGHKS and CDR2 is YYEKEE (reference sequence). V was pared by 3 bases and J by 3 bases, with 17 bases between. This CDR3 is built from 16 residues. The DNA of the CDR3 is TGTGCCAGCAGCTCGGGTCGTGTGTTTTTAACAGATACGCAGTATTTT. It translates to CASSSGRVFLTDTQYF. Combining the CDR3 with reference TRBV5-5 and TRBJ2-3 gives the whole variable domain DAGVTQSPTHLIKTRGQQVTLRCSPISGHKSVSWYQQVLGQGPQFIFQYYEKEERGRGNFPDRFSARQFPNYSSELNVNALLLGDSALYLCASSSGRVFLTDTQYFGPGTRLTVL.

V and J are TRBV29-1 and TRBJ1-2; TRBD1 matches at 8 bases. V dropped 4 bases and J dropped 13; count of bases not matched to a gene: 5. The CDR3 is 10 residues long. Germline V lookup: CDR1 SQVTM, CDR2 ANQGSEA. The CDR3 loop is CSVGQGKITF. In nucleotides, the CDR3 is TGCAGCGTTGGACAGGGGAAGATCACCTTC. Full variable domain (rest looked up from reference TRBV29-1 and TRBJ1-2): SAVISQKPSRDICQRGTSLTIQCQVDSQVTMMFWYRQQPGQSLTLIATANQGSEATYESGFVIDKFPISRPNLTFSTLTVSNMSPEDSSIYLCSVGQGKITFGSGTRLTVV.

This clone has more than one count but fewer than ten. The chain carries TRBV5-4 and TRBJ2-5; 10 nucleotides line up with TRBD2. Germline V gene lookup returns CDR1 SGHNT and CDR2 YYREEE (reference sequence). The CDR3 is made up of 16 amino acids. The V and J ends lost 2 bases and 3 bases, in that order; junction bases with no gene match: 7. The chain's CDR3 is CASSLPPSGGEETQYF. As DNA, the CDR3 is TGTGCCAGCAGCTTACCCCCCAGCGGGGGGGAAGAGACCCAGTACTTC.